This T cell receptor beta chain was captured in a study of post-analysis software for immune sequencing data. General study findings and limits: Higher frequency in patients than in controls was seen for about 5 TRBV segments, with TRBV5-6, TRBV5-1 and TRBV20-1 among them.

Unique molecular identifiers were carried by the TCR beta cDNA libraries. TCRdb passed the PCR reads through MiXCR, listing each CDR3 protein once. The sample holds roughly 800,000 distinct CDR3 sequences, about 43% seen once. About this clonotype: Antigen: not known.

Germline assignment: CDR1 LNHDA and CDR2 SQIVND (reference sequence). The V end lost 8 bases, the J end lost 3 bases, and 11 bases lay between the germline ends. This CDR3 has 13 amino acids. The receptor was derived from a girl under 18 with multiple sclerosis. The rearrangement links TRBV19 to TRBJ2-1, with D possibly TRBD1 on 6 matching bases. Specimen: blood. In nucleotides, the CDR3 is TGTGCCAGTGAAGGACAGTTCTACAATGAGCAGTTCTTC. This sequence encodes CASEGQFYNEQFF.